One and the same sample provided the 19 T cell receptor beta chains below, sequenced in a study of blood T cell repertoires in COVID-19. Libraries were prepared by immunoSEQ multiplex PCR; TCRdb keeps only in-frame clonotypes and omits some of them. There are approximately 240,000 clones in the sample; 82% occur only once, and 4.9% lies in the top ten. The sequenced material came from peripheral blood. These receptors all come from a woman aged 80 or older with active or convalescent COVID-19.

The V call is TRBV7-9, the J call TRBJ2-7; 9 positions agree with TRBD1. Trimming took 1 base from V and 3 from J; bases not matched to a gene: 13. CDR3 length: 18 residues. From germline, CDR1 is SEHNR and CDR2 FQNEAQ (reference sequence). The CDR3 sequence: CASSLGTPGQGLGYEQYF. The CDR3 nucleotides read TGTGCCAGCAGCTTAGGGACACCGGGACAGGGATTAGGCTACGAGCAGTACTTC.

The rearrangement joins TRBV2 to TRBJ1-1; D unclear. This CDR3 is built from 12 residues. V was cut by 1 base and J by 4 bases, with 4 bases left in between. Germline loops: CDR1 SNHLY, CDR2 FYNNEI. The CDR3 coding sequence is TGTGCCAGCAGTGAAGGTCTCACTGAAGCTTTCTTT. As protein: CASSEGLTEAFF.

This rearrangement joins TRBV27 to TRBJ2-5, with a tentative D call TRBD1 (6 bases). V lost 5 bases, J lost 5 bases, and 18 bases lay in between. From germline, CDR1 is MNHEY and CDR2 SMNVEV (reference sequence). This CDR3 contains 15 residues. CDR3 DNA: TGTGCCAGCAGTCACGGACAGTTTGGGCGCGAGACCCAGTACTTC. It specifies CASSHGQFGRETQYF.

This clone has only one observation. The V gene is TRBV14, the J gene TRBJ2-3; 14 nucleotides agree with TRBD2. There are 13 residues in the CDR3. Looked up from germline, CDR1 is SGHDN and CDR2 is FVKESK. V lost 10 bases, J lost 5 bases, and 2 bases stayed unmatched. Written as DNA, the CDR3 is TGTGCCACTGGACTAGCGGGAGGAGATACGCAGTATTTT. Translating gives CATGLAGGDTQYF.

The rearrangement uses TRBV28 and TRBJ1-2, with D maybe TRBD1 (6 bases). The CDR3 extends over 15 amino acids. The V and J ends lost 6 bases and 3 bases respectively, with 17 bases between them. Germline lookup yields CDR1 MDHEN and CDR2 SYDVKM. The CDR3 DNA follows: TGTGCCAGCAGCCCTCCGGACAGAAGAGACTATGGCTACACCTTC. It is translated as CASSPPDRRDYGYTF.

This clone was counted only a few times. This rearrangement joins TRBV2 to TRBJ1-2, with D maybe TRBD1 (5 bases). V gave up 7 bases and J gave up 3 bases, with 12 bases separating them. The CDR3 is made up of 13 amino acids. Germline-derived CDR1 and CDR2 are SNHLY and FYNNEI. In nucleotides, the CDR3 is TGTGCCAGCATTAGGTCGGGGGACTATGGCTACACCTTC. Amino acid sequence: CASIRSGDYGYTF.

The chain has TRBV6-5 and TRBJ1-1; 8 bases are shared with TRBD1. This CDR3 comprises 13 residues. CDR1 is MNHEY and CDR2 is SVGAGI in the germline V gene. V was clipped by 6 bases and J by 4 bases; unmatched bases: 4. The CDR3 is CASRGQVVTEAFF. The CDR3 DNA is TGTGCCAGCAGGGGACAGGTTGTCACTGAAGCTTTCTTT.

The V and J genes are TRBV5-6 and TRBJ2-2, with D possibly matching TRBD1 (5 bases). The V end was cut by 4 bases, the J end by 4 bases, with 20 bases between. Germline V gene sequence: CDR1 SGHDT, CDR2 YYEEEE. This CDR3 contains 17 residues. CDR3 protein: CASSKGVGKGITGELFF. In DNA form, the CDR3 reads TGTGCCAGCAGCAAAGGGGTGGGTAAAGGGATCACCGGGGAGCTGTTTTTT. The full variable domain, its missing parts supplied by reference TRBV5-6 and TRBJ2-2, is DAGVTQSPTHLIKTRGQQVTLRCSPKSGHDTVSWYQQALGQGPQFIFQYYEEEERQRGNFPDRFSGHQFPNYSSELNVNALLLGDSALYLCASSKGVGKGITGELFFGEGSRLTVL.

The chain has TRBV2 and TRBJ2-7; D uncertain. This CDR3 contains 11 residues. Germline CDR1 reads SNHLY; CDR2 reads FYNNEI. Trimming stripped 7 bases from V and 1 base from J, with 5 bases between. CDR3 region: CASTLSYEQYF. The CDR3 bases are TGTGCCAGCACCCTATCCTACGAGCAGTACTTC.

This chain links TRBV4-1 with TRBJ2-1; the match to TRBD1 covers 8 bases. The length of the CDR3 is 17 residues. Per germline, CDR1 MGHRA and CDR2 YSYEKL. The junction had 7 bases not matched to a gene; V was cut back by 0 bases and J by 3 bases. The CDR3 reads CASSQDAAGGFYNEQFF. Here the CDR3 DNA reads TGCGCCAGCAGCCAAGATGCGGCAGGGGGCTTCTACAATGAGCAGTTCTTC.

This clone showed up just once. V gene TRBV3-1 (or the pseudogene TRBV3-2) combines with J gene TRBJ1-5; the match to TRBD1 covers 9 bases. This CDR3 region has 15 residues. Germline V gives CDR1 LGHDT, CDR2 YNNKEL (reference sequence). V shed 4 bases, J shed 7 bases, and the junction held 8 bases outside the gene matches. The CDR3 nucleotides read TGTGCCAGCAGCCCCGGGACAGGGCCTTCACAGCCCCAGCATTTT. Residues: CASSPGTGPSQPQHF.

The chain employs TRBV24-1 and TRBJ2-6, with D tentatively TRBD2 (6 bases). Trimming took off 6 bases at V and 0 bases at J, with 11 bases between the two ends. The CDR3 covers 16 residues. CDR1 is KGHDR, CDR2 SFDVKD, per germline. CDR3 DNA: TGTGCCACCAGTACTAGCTCAAGCTCTGGGGCCAACGTCCTGACTTTC. Translation gives CATSTSSSSGANVLTF.

This chain joins TRBV6-5 and TRBJ2-2, with 7 bases lining up with TRBD1. V trimming: 6 bases; J trimming: 8 bases; junction bases outside the gene matches: 12. Germline assignment: CDR1 MNHEY and CDR2 SVGAGI. This CDR3 spans 15 amino acids. The CDR3 reads CASRVGSTGPGELFF. The CDR3 bases are TGTGCCAGCAGGGTCGGTTCGACAGGGCCGGGGGAGCTGTTTTTT.

The rearrangement links TRBV2 to TRBJ2-5; 9 nucleotides match TRBD2. From germline, CDR1 is SNHLY and CDR2 FYNNEI. The CDR3 spans 14 residues. The junction had 8 bases not matched to a gene; V was cut back by 7 bases and J by 5 bases. This CDR3 is CASTRTSAGETQYF. The CDR3 region has the DNA TGTGCCAGCACCAGGACTAGCGCTGGCGAGACCCAGTACTTC.

The CDR3 DNA follows: TGTGCCAGCAGTTTAACCCCGGGACAGGGACTAAATAATTCACCCCTCCACTTT. The encoded protein is CASSLTPGQGLNNSPLHF. The rearrangement joins TRBV27 to TRBJ1-6; TRBD1 matches at 9 bases. The CDR3 is 18 residues long. The trim removed 2 bases at V and 5 bases at J, leaving 10 bases unmatched. The germline CDR1 and CDR2 sequences are MNHEY and SMNVEV (reference sequence).

J is TRBJ2-7 and V is TRBV4-2; TRBD2 agrees at 10 bases. Trimming cost V 1 base and J 4 bases; bases outside gene matches: 4. This CDR3 spans 15 amino acids. Germline V gene sequence: CDR1 LGHNA, CDR2 YNFKEQ. This CDR3 is CASSQGGTSVYEQYF. In DNA form, the CDR3 reads TGTGCCAGCAGCCAAGGGGGGACTAGCGTGTACGAGCAGTACTTC.

This chain uses TRBV4-2 with TRBJ2-3, with TRBD2 matching 9 bases. This CDR3 is built from 17 residues. V lost 0 bases and J lost 0; bases outside the gene matches: 4. Germline CDR1 reads LGHNA; CDR2 reads YNFKEQ. The CDR3, as DNA: TGTGCCAGCAGCCAAGAATTCACTAGCGGGAGCACAGATACGCAGTATTTT. This sequence encodes CASSQEFTSGSTDTQYF.

V and J are TRBV6-2 or TRBV6-3 and TRBJ2-7; D is possibly TRBD1 (5 bases). V was trimmed by 2 bases and J by 2 bases, leaving 10 bases between them. The CDR3 consists of 14 residues. Germline V gene lookup returns CDR1 MNHEY and CDR2 SVGEGT. The CDR3 spells CASSYTQGPYEQYF. The CDR3 DNA is TGTGCCAGCAGTTACACCCAGGGTCCCTACGAGCAGTACTTC.

V and J are TRBV2 and TRBJ1-1, with 7 bases lining up with TRBD1. This CDR3 is 16 amino acids long. Germline lookup yields CDR1 SNHLY and CDR2 FYNNEI. J lost 5 bases, V lost 7 bases, and 16 bases had no gene match. This chain's CDR3 is CASILHKRLDRTEAFF. Here the CDR3 DNA reads TGTGCCAGCATCTTACACAAGAGGCTGGACAGGACTGAAGCTTTCTTT.